These 13 T cell receptor beta chains originate from one sample sequenced in a study of early T cells in non-severe SARS-CoV-2 infection (dated by TCRdb to the early 2020s). Library creation used 5' RACE. The reads were generated on a NextSeq 500. TCRdb itself trimmed the public reads at Q25 with fastp, ran MiXCR and retained productive beta chains. Rows matching on CDR3 protein sequence are summarized as one entry with the most common DNA and genes. The sample includes 98,000 or so distinct CDR3 sequences, with approximately 12% observed a single time. Clones ranked in the top ten supply 3.5% to 5% of the sample. The material sequenced was whole blood, taken at baseline. The receptors were sampled from an adult who was a healthcare worker with PCR-confirmed SARS-CoV-2 infection or an uninfected control (not recorded which).

A few counts support this clonotype. The rearrangement joins TRBV12-5 to TRBJ2-1; D remains unclear. The CDR3 has 15 residues. Per germline, CDR1 LGHNT and CDR2 FRNRAP. The germline V and J ends were trimmed by 4 bases and 0 bases, with 10 bases remaining between them. The chain's CDR3 is CASGSLRASYNEQFF. CDR3 nucleotide sequence: TGTGCTAGTGGTTCCCTCCGGGCCTCCTACAATGAGCAGTTCTTC.

In nucleotides, the CDR3 is TGTGCCACCGGGCCCCTGGGAGATACGCAGTATTTT. This codes for CATGPLGDTQYF. V gene TRBV24-1 combines with J gene TRBJ2-3, with D unresolved. Deletions cut 9 bases from V and 5 bases from J, with 11 bases between. This CDR3 is 12 amino acids long. The germline V gene encodes CDR1 KGHDR and CDR2 SFDVKD.

The table lists this clonotype with many counts. The gene calls are TRBV7-3 and TRBJ2-3; D may be TRBD2 (5 bases). The V gene lost 2 bases and the J gene lost 2 bases, with 8 bases spanning the gap. Germline V CDR1 and CDR2: SGHTA, FQGTGA. This CDR3 has 14 amino acids. CDR3 amino acids: CASSLGLNTDTQYF. The CDR3 bases are TGTGCCAGCAGCTTAGGACTTAACACAGATACGCAGTATTTT.

In this sample, this clonotype turned up a few times. The chain employs TRBV5-1 and TRBJ2-5; no clear D. Looked up from germline, CDR1 is SGHRS and CDR2 is YFSETQ. V was pared by 5 bases and J by 1 base, with 12 bases between. This CDR3 is built from 14 residues. CDR3 bases: TGCGCCAGCAGTTCGGAGCCAGCCCAAGAGACCCAGTACTTC. Its translation: CASSSEPAQETQYF.

This clonotype was seen ten or more times. The chain is built from TRBV18 and TRBJ2-7, with 8 nucleotides matching TRBD1. Trimming at V came to 3 bases and at J to 2 bases, leaving 6 bases not matched to a gene. Germline values: CDR1 KGHSH, CDR2 LQKENI. The CDR3 runs to 15 residues. Here the CDR3 reads CASSPLPGQAYEQYF. The DNA of the CDR3 is TGTGCCAGCTCACCCCTACCGGGACAGGCCTACGAGCAGTACTTC.

This clonotype has ten or more counts. The V and J genes are TRBV29-1 and TRBJ1-1; a possible D gene is TRBD1 (6 bases). The CDR3 runs to 14 residues. Deletions cut 1 base from V and 1 base from J, with 10 bases between. CDR1 is SQVTM, CDR2 ANQGSEA, per germline. The CDR3 nucleotides are TGCAGCGTTGAAGTCGGACAGTGGAACACTGAAGCTTTCTTT. Amino acids: CSVEVGQWNTEAFF.

This clonotype has just a few counts. The genes are TRBV20-1 and TRBJ1-2; tentatively, D is TRBD1 (6 bases). The V gene's germline CDR1 is DFQATT and CDR2 SNEGSKA (reference sequence). The CDR3 is 15 residues long. The V end was cut by 6 bases, the J end by 2 bases, with 19 bases between. The CDR3 reads CSAHGGRGYNYGYTF. The CDR3, as DNA: TGCAGTGCGCACGGGGGCCGGGGTTACAACTATGGCTACACCTTC.

The CDR3 nucleotides read TGTGCCAGGAGACCCCCTTCCAAAGACCCTGGTAGGACAGATACGCAGTATTTT. Translating it yields CARRPPSKDPGRTDTQYF. The V and J genes are TRBV21-1 and TRBJ2-3; the D segment call TRBD1 is taken from the table without a DNA check. TRBV21-1 is given as a pseudogene. This CDR3 comprises 18 residues.

V gene TRBV12-2 combines with J gene TRBJ2-5; TRBD2 reflects the table's D call only, with no check against the DNA. TRBV12-2 is termed a pseudogene. The CDR3 has 17 amino acids. The CDR3 spells CASRLVRTSGNQETQYF. In nucleotides, the CDR3 is TGTGCAAGTCGCTTAGTTAGAACTAGCGGCAACCAAGAGACCCAGTACTTC.

The table lists this clonotype with a few counts. V gene TRBV7-3 combines with J gene TRBJ2-1; TRBD2 matches at 8 bases. The CDR3 is 14 amino acids. Germline V gene data show CDR1 as SGHTA and CDR2 as FQGTGA. With 4 bases clipped from V and 2 bases from J, the junction kept 1 base outside the gene matches. CDR3 loop: CASSSGGAYNEQFF. CDR3 DNA sequence: TGTGCCAGCAGCTCCGGGGGGGCCTACAATGAGCAGTTCTTC.

This clonotype was recorded many times. The chain links TRBV5-1 to TRBJ2-3, with 7 bases matching TRBD2. CDR1 is SGHRS and CDR2 is YFSETQ in the germline V gene. V gave up 5 bases and J gave up 6 bases; unmatched junction bases: 12. The CDR3 sequence is 15 residues long. In nucleotides, the CDR3 is TGCGCCAGCAGGGAACCAGGCGGGAGCGTGGATACGCAGTATTTT. Amino acid sequence: CASREPGGSVDTQYF.

The rearrangement uses TRBV7-3 and TRBJ1-5, with a possible D match to TRBD1 (5 bases). The CDR3 runs 17 residues. The V gene lost 2 bases and the J gene lost 2 bases, with 16 bases spanning the gap. Germline-derived CDR1 and CDR2 are SGHTA and FQGTGA. Here the CDR3 reads CASSLARGGGGNQPQHF. The DNA for the CDR3 is TGTGCCAGCAGCTTAGCGAGGGGTGGAGGAGGCAATCAGCCCCAGCATTTT.

The gene calls are TRBV27 and TRBJ2-7; 12 bases are a match to TRBD2. Losses at the gene ends were 6 bases for V and 7 bases for J; bases not matched to a gene: 7. CDR3 length: 14 amino acids. Germline V gene sequence: CDR1 MNHEY, CDR2 SMNVEV (reference sequence). Written as DNA, the CDR3 is TGTGCCAGCAGGACTAGCGGGAGCTCAGGGGAGCAGTACTTC. Protein: CASRTSGSSGEQYF.